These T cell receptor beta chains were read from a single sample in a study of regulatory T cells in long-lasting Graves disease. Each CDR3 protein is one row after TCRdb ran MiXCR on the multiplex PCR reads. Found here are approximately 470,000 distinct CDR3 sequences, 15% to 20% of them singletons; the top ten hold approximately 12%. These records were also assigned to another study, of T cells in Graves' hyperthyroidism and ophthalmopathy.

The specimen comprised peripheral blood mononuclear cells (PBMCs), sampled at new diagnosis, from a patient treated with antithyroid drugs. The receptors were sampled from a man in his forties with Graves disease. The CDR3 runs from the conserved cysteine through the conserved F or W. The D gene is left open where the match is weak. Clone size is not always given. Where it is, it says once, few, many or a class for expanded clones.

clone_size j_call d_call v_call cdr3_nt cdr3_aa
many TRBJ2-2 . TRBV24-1 TGTGCCACCAGTGATTTGGACCTTGTCACTAACACCGGGGAGCTGTTTTTT CATSDLDLVTNTGELFF
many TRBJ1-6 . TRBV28 TGTGCCAGCAGTGTCATGGCCTCACCCCTCCACTTT CASSVMASPLHF
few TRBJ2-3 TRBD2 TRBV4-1 TGCGCCAGCAGCCAAGATCCCCCGGGAGGGCCTGTGACAGATACGCAGTATTTT CASSQDPPGGPVTDTQYF
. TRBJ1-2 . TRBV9 TGTGCCAGCAGCGACCGCCCCTATGGCTACACCTTC CASSDRPYGYTF
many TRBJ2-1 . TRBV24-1 TGTGCCACCAGTGACTCAGATCATTGGTCCTACAATGAGCAGTTCTTC CATSDSDHWSYNEQFF
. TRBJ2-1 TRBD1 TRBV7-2 TGTGCCAGCAGCCGGGACAGGAGGAATGAGCAGTTCTTC CASSRDRRNEQFF
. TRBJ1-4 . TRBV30 TGTGCCTGGAGTGGGGGTACAGCAAAAAATGAAAAACTGTTTTTT CAWSGGTAKNEKLFF
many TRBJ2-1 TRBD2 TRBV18 TGTGCCAGCTCACCACCTTGGGTAGCGGGAGAAAATGAGCAGTTCTTC CASSPPWVAGENEQFF
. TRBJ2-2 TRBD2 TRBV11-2 TGTGCCAGCAGCTTAGGAACTAGCGGGAGTCGCACCGGGGAGCTGTTTTTT CASSLGTSGSRTGELFF
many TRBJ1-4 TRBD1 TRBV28 TGTGCCAGCAGTCCACCGACAGGGGGAACTGAAAAACTGTTTTTT CASSPPTGGTEKLFF
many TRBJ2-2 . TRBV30 TGTGCCTGGAGTGCCGGATTGGGGGGCACCGGGGAGCTGTTTTTT CAWSAGLGGTGELFF
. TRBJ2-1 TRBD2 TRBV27 TGTGCCAGCAGTTTTCGGGCGGGAGGATTCAATGAGCAGTTCTTC CASSFRAGGFNEQFF
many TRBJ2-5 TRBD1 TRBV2 TGTGCCAGCAGTGGGGCGGGACAGGGGAAAGAGACCCAGTACTTC CASSGAGQGKETQYF
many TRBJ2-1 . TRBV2 TGTGCCAGCAGTGAGACCAATGAGCAGTTCTTC CASSETNEQFF
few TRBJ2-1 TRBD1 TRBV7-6 TGTGCCAGCAGCGAACGACAGGGTTTCCATGAGCAGTTCTTC CASSERQGFHEQFF
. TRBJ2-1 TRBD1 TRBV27 TGTGCCAGCAGTTCAAGACAGGGGGGATACAATGAGCAGTTCTTC CASSSRQGGYNEQFF
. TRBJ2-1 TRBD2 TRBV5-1 TGCGCCAGCAGTAAAACCGTTAGACTAGCGAGCTACAATGAGCAGTTCTTC CASSKTVRLASYNEQFF
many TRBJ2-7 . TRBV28 TGTGCCAGCAGCCCGATAAACTACGAGCAGTACTTC CASSPINYEQYF
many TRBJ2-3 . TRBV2 TGTGCCAGCTACCAGGCAGATACGCAGTATTTT CASYQADTQYF
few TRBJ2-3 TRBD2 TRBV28 TGTGCCAGCAGACCCAGGGGACTAGCGGGAAAGATAGATACGCAGTATTTT CASRPRGLAGKIDTQYF
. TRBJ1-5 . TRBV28 TGTGCCAGCAGTCCCACGGATCAGCCCCAGCATTTT CASSPTDQPQHF
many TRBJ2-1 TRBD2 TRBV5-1 TGCGCCAGCAGCTTGGCCGGGACTAGCGGCACAGAGCAGTTCTTC CASSLAGTSGTEQFF
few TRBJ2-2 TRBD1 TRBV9 TGTGCCAGCAGCGACGACAGGGTGGACACCGGGGAGCTGTTTTTT CASSDDRVDTGELFF
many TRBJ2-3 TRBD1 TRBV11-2 TGTGCCAGCAGCTTGGGACAGGGGGATGATACGCAGTATTTT CASSLGQGDDTQYF
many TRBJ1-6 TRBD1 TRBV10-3 TGTGCCATCAGTGACCTACGACAGGGGAATTCACCCCTCCACTTT CAISDLRQGNSPLHF
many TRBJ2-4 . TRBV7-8 TGTGCCAGCAGCTTACGGACTACCCTGGACATTCAGTACTTC CASSLRTTLDIQYF
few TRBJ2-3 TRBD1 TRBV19 TGTGCCAGTACCGAGACAGGGGTTAGTGCAGATACGCAGTATTTT CASTETGVSADTQYF
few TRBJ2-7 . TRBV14 TGTGCCAGCAGCCTCCTGGGAAGCCCATACGAGCAGTACTTC CASSLLGSPYEQYF
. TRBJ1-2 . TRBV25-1 TGTGCCAGCAGTGCAGGGGTCCATTACTATGGCTACACCTTC CASSAGVHYYGYTF
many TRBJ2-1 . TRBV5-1 TGCGCCAGCAGCCACACCGGGACCCGTAAAAATGAGCAGTTCTTC CASSHTGTRKNEQFF
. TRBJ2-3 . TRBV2 TGTGCCAGCAATAGCGGCACAGATACGCAGTATTTT CASNSGTDTQYF
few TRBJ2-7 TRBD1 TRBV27 TGTGCCAGCAGTCCCTTTGCTGGACAGGGTGTCGAGCAGTACTTC CASSPFAGQGVEQYF
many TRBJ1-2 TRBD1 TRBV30 TGTGCCTGGAGAGGGACAGTCTATGGCTACACCTTC CAWRGTVYGYTF
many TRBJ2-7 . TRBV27 TGTGCCAGCAGTTCGGCCGGGACCCCGATGGAGCAGTACTTC CASSSAGTPMEQYF
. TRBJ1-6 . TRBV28 TGTGCCAGCAGCAAGTCCGGGACACCTTTTTTCCCCCTCCACTTT CASSKSGTPFFPLHF
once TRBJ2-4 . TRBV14 TGTGCCAGCAGCCAAGGGGAAGCCAAAAACATTCAGTACTTC CASSQGEAKNIQYF
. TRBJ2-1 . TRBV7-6 TGTGCCAGCAGCCCGAGAACAGTATCCAATGAGCAGTTCTTC CASSPRTVSNEQFF
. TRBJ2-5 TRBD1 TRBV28 TGTGCCATACGGGGGACAGGGCGAGAGACCCAGTACTTC CAIRGTGRETQYF
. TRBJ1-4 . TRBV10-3 TGTGCCATCAGTGACAGGGGACATGAAAAACTGTTTTTT CAISDRGHEKLFF
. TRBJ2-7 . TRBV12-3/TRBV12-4 TGTGCCAGCAGTTTAGAAGTCAGGATCCCCTCCTACGAGCAGTACTTC CASSLEVRIPSYEQYF
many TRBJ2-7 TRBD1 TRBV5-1 TGTGCCAGCAGCTCGACAGGGGTCTACGAGCAGTACTTC CASSSTGVYEQYF
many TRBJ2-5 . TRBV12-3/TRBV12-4 TGTGCCAGCATCCGCGACGGACAAGAGACCCAGTACTTC CASIRDGQETQYF
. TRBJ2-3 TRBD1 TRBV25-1 TGTGCCAGCAGTGCACCCCGGGACAGTGGCACAGATACGCAGTATTTT CASSAPRDSGTDTQYF
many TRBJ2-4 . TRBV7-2 TGTGCCAGCAGCTTATCGGGACGGGGCGGAACTGCGAAAAACATTCAGTACTTC CASSLSGRGGTAKNIQYF
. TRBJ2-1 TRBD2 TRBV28 TGTGCCAGCTGTAAATGGTCTAGCGGAGCTTACAATGAGCAGTTCTTC CASCKWSSGAYNEQFF
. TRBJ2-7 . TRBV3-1 TGTGCCAGCAGCCAAGATCTTCGGACTGACGACTACGAGCAGTACTTC CASSQDLRTDDYEQYF
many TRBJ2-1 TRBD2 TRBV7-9 TGTGCCAGCAGCGTTGGGACGGGAGGGTCCTACAATGAGCAGTTCTTC CASSVGTGGSYNEQFF
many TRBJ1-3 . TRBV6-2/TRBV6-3 TGTGCCAGCAGCGCAGTTGGAAACACCATATATTTT CASSAVGNTIYF
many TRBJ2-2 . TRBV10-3 TGTGCCATCAGTGAGGAGGGGGGGGAGCTGTTTTTT CAISEEGGELFF
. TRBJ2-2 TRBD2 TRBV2 TGTGCCAGCAGCAGGCGGACTAGCGGGAGGGCCACCGGGGAGCTGTTTTTT CASSRRTSGRATGELFF
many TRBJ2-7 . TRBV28 TGTGCCAGCAGAGCGACGGCGAGGATCTCTGTGTACTTC CASRATARISVYF
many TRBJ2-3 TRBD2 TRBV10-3 TGTGCCATCAGTTTTTCTAGCGGGTCTAGCACAGATACGCAGTATTTT CAISFSSGSSTDTQYF
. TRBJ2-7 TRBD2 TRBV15 TGTGCCACCAGCAGAGGCCAGACTAGCGGGAGTTACGAGCAGTACTTC CATSRGQTSGSYEQYF
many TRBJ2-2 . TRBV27 TGTGCCAGCAGTCCATGGAACACCGGGGAGCTGTTTTTT CASSPWNTGELFF
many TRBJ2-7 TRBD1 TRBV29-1 TGCAGCGTTGAAGGGACAGGGGCCTACGAGCAGTACTTC CSVEGTGAYEQYF
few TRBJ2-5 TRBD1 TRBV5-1 TGCGCCACCAGCTTGGGGGACAGGGCCCAAGAGACCCAGTACTTC CATSLGDRAQETQYF
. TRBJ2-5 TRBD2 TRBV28 TGTGCCAGCACCTCGGGACTAGCGGGAGTTGAGACCCAGTACTTC CASTSGLAGVETQYF